This record looks at one T cell receptor beta chain sequence and its context. Its specific antigen is unknown. No much larger clone is present one base from it, and per-base qualities are unavailable. The source of the sample is a study of shared clonotypes between healthy human individuals (dated by TCRdb to the early 2020s). Regarding the complete study: A couple of women and a few men aged 18 to 49 years were included in the cohort. For each donor, CD4 naive and CD4 memory were each given three plates, CD8 naive was given two plates, and CD8 memory was given one plate. Blood TCR repertoires of roughly five healthy adults were deeply sequenced to estimate repertoire size and the extent of clonotype sharing between individuals. To increase sequencing depth and limit assay-specific biases, different laboratories used diverse techniques to prepare libraries and sequence TCR repertoires. Between about 0.8 and 8.9 billion PBMCs per donor were obtained by leukapheresis. Points the paper makes about the study in general: Incomplete sequencing was indicated by rarefaction of sorted-subset datasets, despite the large sequencing depth. Pairwise subsampling led to the expectation that sequencing depth would affect the degree of clonotype sharing among donors. Sampling was restricted to blood, and TCR repertoires in tissue are likely to differ from TCR repertoires in blood. Because the study included a small number of donors, the genetic and exposure-history diversity represented was limited. Across a handful of donors, roughly 5.1% of naive CD4, 3.5% of naive CD8, under 2.5% of memory CD4, and approximately 0.4% of memory CD8 clonotypes were shared. Naive subsets generally had larger estimated clonotype richness than memory subsets. Compared with non-shared clonotypes, clonotypes shared by all four sorted-subset donors had higher generation probabilities.

Healthy HIV-negative adults with no recently reported acute infections or vaccinations were included as donors. All donors were Caucasian adults living in Nashville, Tennessee, USA. Magnetic negative selection was used to enrich CD4+ T cells, after which naive cells were positively selected on CD45RA and the negative fraction became the memory subset. Blood was obtained by leukapheresis, after which PBMCs were separated by Ficoll-Histopaque density gradient centrifugation and cryopreserved in liquid nitrogen vapor phase. Analytical flow cytometry was used to check the purity and quantity of each magnetically sorted T cell population. From each sorted fraction, genomic DNA was isolated and quantified by UV absorbance on a Nanodrop 2000c. Using the deep immunoSEQ assay, multiplex PCR amplified TCR CDR3 regions from genomic DNA. For each cell subset, the extracted genomic DNA was distributed evenly across all wells of several immunoSEQ 96-well plates, and each plate served as one replicate. For sorted subsets, 200 to 250 ng genomic DNA, equal to 30,000 or so T cell genomes, was loaded into each replicate PCR. Purified libraries were measured with a Qubit 3.0 fluorometer, size-checked on a Bioanalyzer 2100, and measured again with the KAPA Library Quantification kit. Every immunoSEQ 96-well plate was sequenced on a dedicated single-read 150-cycle Illumina NextSeq 550 flow cell. The authors' pipeline ran thus. Because only junctional sequences without quality scores were contained in the immunoSEQ output, filtering matching that applied to full-length reads could not be performed. Sequences were annotated with PyIR, a Python wrapper for IgBLAST v1.9, using IMGT germline references to assign V/J genes and CDR3. Reads were removed for weak V/J assignments (E-value above 1e-6), missing CDR3, stop codons, out-of-frame junctions, or ambiguous translated residues. V3J clonotypes were defined as sequences sharing the same inferred V gene, J gene, and CDR3 amino acid sequence. Percentage overlap between repertoires was computed as shared unique clonotypes divided by the size of the smaller repertoire. Three approaches were used to assess repertoire richness: RTK rarefaction, the Chao1 estimator, and Recon v2.1 estimates of unobserved clonotypes. Generation probabilities for all TCRbeta clonotypes obtained by the gDNA method from several donors were computed using OLGA. What TCRdb holds here is the immuneACCESS table cut down to in-frame rearrangements. Part of the clones is not present; checked against another copy, under half of the missing clones reflect an unresolved V gene, and the others are unexplained. That table gives V, J and clone size, and the DNA gave D and trimming. A total of some 2,500,000 clones appear in this sample, approximately 93% of them only once. Around 0.4% of the sample is held by the ten biggest clonotypes.

The sample was naive CD4+ T cells from PBMCs. Interpreted using the paper, the cell subset or site label stands for: CD45RA+ positively selected. The receptor's source is a man between 18 and 35 years old in good health. Some clones in this sample may be carry-over from other donors' samples.

The nucleotide sequence is TGTGCCAGCTCAGGGGACAGGGGCGTCACTGAAGCTTTCTTT. Its amino acids are CASSGDRGVTEAFF. Recombination linked TRBV18 to TRBJ1-1; 10 bases in between match TRBD1. CDR1 KGHSH and CDR2 LQKENI were looked up in the germline V gene. The junction shows trimming of 5 bases on V and 4 bases on J, and the gene matches do not reach 4 bases of it. The CDR3 runs 14 residues from the cysteine to the phenylalanine. Only the CDR3 DNA stays, 42 bases, in frame from base 1.